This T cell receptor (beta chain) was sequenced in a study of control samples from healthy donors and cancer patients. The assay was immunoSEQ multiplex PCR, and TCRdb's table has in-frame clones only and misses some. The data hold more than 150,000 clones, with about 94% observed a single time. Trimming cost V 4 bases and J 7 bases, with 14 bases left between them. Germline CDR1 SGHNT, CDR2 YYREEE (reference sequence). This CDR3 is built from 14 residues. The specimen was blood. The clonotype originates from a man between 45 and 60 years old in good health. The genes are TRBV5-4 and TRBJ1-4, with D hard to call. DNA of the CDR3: TGTGCCAGCAGCGGACGGAGTGGGAGTGAAAAACTGTTTTTT. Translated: CASSGRSGSEKLFF.